This T cell receptor (beta chain) came from a study of graft-versus-host responses after intestinal transplantation. Study-level information: Anti-thymocyte globulin served as induction for all recipients, who then took tacrolimus and steroids for three to four years.

Germline V CDR1 and CDR2: WNHNN, SYGVQD (reference sequence). Deletions cut 7 bases from V and 0 bases from J, with 4 bases between. The CDR3 runs 11 residues. Assay: immunoSEQ multiplex PCR; the TCRdb copy retains only in-frame clones and omits some. The sample gives approximately 10,000 clones, just under 30% of which show up once; more than 3% is in the top ten. There are a few counts of this clone. Researchers placed 200,000 CFSE-labeled responder cells in culture with 200,000 irradiated, violet-dye-labeled stimulator cells. General study points: Early post-transplant HvG declines showed an association with peak circulating GvH clone levels.

The source material was alloreactive CD4+ T cells from a mixed lymphocyte reaction culture, sampled before intestinal transplant. Subset of the sample: CFSE-low proliferating T cells sorted from roughly 6-day pre-transplant mixed lymphocyte reaction (GvH or HvG direction). This clonotype was obtained from a human patient who received an intestinal transplant. V and J are TRBV10-1 and TRBJ2-7, with D uncertain. CDR3 sequence reads: CASKVSYEQYF. The CDR3 region has the DNA TGCGCCAGCAAAGTCTCCTACGAGCAGTACTTC.